The 27 T cell receptor beta chains presented below share a single source sample, sequenced in a study of OX40 agonist ivuxolimab in advanced cancers. The repertoire was sequenced with immunoSEQ multiplex PCR; TCRdb's copy has only in-frame clones and lacks some. This table has 75,000 or so clones, 80% to 85% appearing once. Sequenced here: CD4+ or CD8+ T cells sorted from blood, sampled in a trial of the OX40 agonist ivuxolimab. Every receptor here comes from an adult with an advanced solid tumor such as melanoma, head and neck, liver or kidney cancer.

V usage is TRBV18 and J usage is TRBJ2-5, with D possibly matching TRBD2 (5 bases). Per the germline V gene, CDR1 is KGHSH and CDR2 is LQKENI. With 2 bases removed from V and 1 base from J, the gap between germline ends came to 11 bases. CDR3 size: 15 residues. This chain's CDR3 is CASSPYAGLQETQYF. The CDR3 DNA is TGTGCCAGCTCACCATACGCCGGACTCCAAGAGACCCAGTACTTC. Full variable domain (rest looked up from reference TRBV18 and TRBJ2-5): NAGVMQNPRHLVRRRGQEARLRCSPMKGHSHVYWYRQLPEEGLKFMVYLQKENIIDESGMPKERFSAEFPKEGPSILRIQQVVRGDSAAYFCASSPYAGLQETQYFGPGTRLLVL.

The J gene is TRBJ1-1, the V gene TRBV19; D remains unclear. The V and J ends lost 0 bases and 3 bases respectively, with 5 bases between them. Germline V gene sequence: CDR1 LNHDA, CDR2 SQIVND (reference sequence). The CDR3 is 13 amino acids. In DNA form, the CDR3 reads TGTGCCAGTAGTATAGAGGGATACACTGAAGCTTTCTTT. Its protein product is CASSIEGYTEAFF.

The rearrangement uses TRBV5-6 and TRBJ2-2, with D perhaps matching TRBD1 (5 bases). CDR1 and CDR2 (germline): SGHDT, YYEEEE. This CDR3 is 14 amino acids long. The ends were cut back, 2 bases at V and 6 bases at J, with 11 bases in the middle. CDR3 bases: TGTGCCAGCAGCTTAGGGTTCAGGGCCGGGGAGCTGTTTTTT. Its protein product is CASSLGFRAGELFF.

This clone appeared a single time. V and J are TRBV19 and TRBJ2-3; 12 bases are shared with TRBD2. The CDR3 totals 15 residues. V shed 7 bases and J 4 bases; nucleotides not matched to a gene: 6. The V gene's germline CDR1 is LNHDA and CDR2 SQIVND (reference sequence). The CDR3 region has the DNA TGTGCCAGTACGCGTACTAGCGGGGGGTCAGATACGCAGTATTTT. This gives the protein CASTRTSGGSDTQYF.

This sequence joins TRBV29-1 and TRBJ2-2; D gene unclear. The V gene's germline CDR1 is SQVTM and CDR2 ANQGSEA. CDR3 length equals 13 residues. Trimming left V 4 bases short and J 1 base short, with 7 bases between. The CDR3 DNA follows: TGCAGCGTTGTTGATTGGAACACCGGGGAGCTGTTTTTT. Translation gives CSVVDWNTGELFF.

V usage is TRBV27 and J usage is TRBJ1-4; TRBD1 might be the D (5 bases). Germline CDR1 is MNHEY and CDR2 is SMNVEV (reference sequence). The CDR3 contains 12 residues. Trimming left V 6 bases short and J 9 bases short, with 11 bases between. CDR3 sequence: CASSPPGQKLFF. In DNA form, the CDR3 reads TGTGCCAGCAGCCCACCGGGACAAAAACTGTTTTTT.

This clone occurred a few times. The V call is TRBV2, the J call TRBJ1-6; D is ambiguous. The V and J ends lost 8 bases and 9 bases respectively, with 11 bases between them. The CDR3 totals 12 residues. The germline V gene encodes CDR1 SNHLY and CDR2 FYNNEI. For the CDR3, the DNA is TGTGCCAGCGTGGGGTCGGGTTCACCCCTCCACTTT. Protein sequence: CASVGSGSPLHF.

The chain links TRBV5-1 to TRBJ2-7; 7 bases are a match to TRBD2. V lost 6 bases, J lost 7 bases, and 16 bases stayed unmatched. This CDR3 has 15 amino acids. Germline V CDR1 and CDR2: SGHRS, YFSETQ. CDR3 nucleotide sequence: TGCGCCAGCACCCCTAGCGGAACTGGGGTCTTGGAGCAGTACTTC. Protein sequence: CASTPSGTGVLEQYF.

This clone was seen only a few times. The conserved final phenylalanine or tryptophan is absent from the CDR3, which likely points to a read error. No DNA is shown, since the ends of the CDR3 on it are uncertain; the CDR3 is the one TCRdb lists. The V gene is TRBV9, the J gene TRBJ1-4. Germline V lookup: CDR1 SGDLS, CDR2 YYNGEE. The CDR3 sequence runs 11 residues, both termini included. The CDR3 sequence is CASSEWDARGP.

This clone has a single count. V gene TRBV5-1 combines with J gene TRBJ2-7; D possibly uses TRBD1 or TRBD2 (5 bases each). V was clipped by 4 bases and J by 3 bases, with 14 bases between them. Germline CDR1 reads SGHRS; CDR2 reads YFSETQ. This CDR3 is 14 amino acids long. This chain's CDR3 is CASSLRDGHYEQYF. CDR3 bases: TGCGCCAGCAGCCTCCGGGACGGTCACTACGAGCAGTACTTC. Based on the CDR3 plus reference TRBV5-1 and TRBJ2-7, the full variable domain is KAGVTQTPRYLIKTRGQQVTLSCSPISGHRSVSWYQQTPGQGLQFLFEYFSETQRNKGNFPGRFSGRQFSNSRSEMNVSTLELGDSALYLCASSLRDGHYEQYFGPGTRLTVT.

This sequence joins TRBV6-6 and TRBJ2-1, with D tentatively TRBD2 (5 bases). V was trimmed by 11 bases and J by 2 bases, leaving 16 bases between them. This CDR3 contains 14 residues. Looked up from germline, CDR1 is MNHNY and CDR2 is SVGAGI (reference sequence). CDR3 in amino acids: CAATAEGAYNEQFF. In DNA, the CDR3 is TGTGCCGCGACCGCAGAGGGAGCCTACAATGAGCAGTTCTTC.

The gene calls are TRBV7-9 and TRBJ2-3, with D perhaps TRBD2 (6 bases). V gave up 4 bases and J gave up 6 bases, with 8 bases separating them. The CDR3 length is 12 residues. Germline assignment: CDR1 SEHNR and CDR2 FQNEAQ (reference sequence). CDR3 loop: CASSWGEDTQYF. The CDR3 bases are TGTGCCAGCAGCTGGGGGGAGGATACGCAGTATTTT.

The genes are TRBV5-1 and TRBJ1-1; no definite D call. CDR1 and CDR2 from the germline V gene are SGHRS and YFSETQ. The V end was cut by 2 bases, the J end by 5 bases, with 10 bases between. This CDR3 is 13 amino acids long. The CDR3 DNA is TGCGCCAGCAGCTTAACGGGAGAAACTGAAGCTTTCTTT. Amino acid sequence: CASSLTGETEAFF.

On this clone: The junction shows a germline mismatch at one end, possibly a read error. The chain is built from TRBV7-7 and TRBJ2-2; no firm D call. CDR3 length: 14 amino acids. CDR1 and CDR2 from the germline V gene are SSHAT and FNYEAQ (reference sequence). The CDR3 DNA reads TGTGCTAGCAGCTTAGAATGGGGAACCGGGGAGCTGTTTTTT. Its translation is CASSLEWGTGELFF.

This clone was seen more than once but under ten times. V usage is TRBV4-2 and J usage is TRBJ2-7, with a tentative D call TRBD1 (6 bases). Germline CDR1 and CDR2: LGHNA and YNFKEQ. This CDR3 has 13 residues. V lost 3 bases to trimming and J lost 6 bases, with 12 bases between them. CDR3 residues: CASSHPRDTEQYF. The DNA of the CDR3 is TGTGCCAGCAGCCACCCCCGGGACACCGAGCAGTACTTC.

This chain links TRBV4-1 with TRBJ2-4; weak D call: TRBD2 (6 bases). Germline V gene lookup returns CDR1 MGHRA and CDR2 YSYEKL. Trimming pared 4 bases from V and 1 base from J, leaving 14 bases between. The CDR3 loop spans 16 amino acids. The CDR3: CASSRGGALAKNIQYF. The DNA for the CDR3 is TGCGCCAGCAGCCGAGGAGGGGCCTTGGCCAAAAACATTCAGTACTTC.

The CDR3 sequence: CASSPRTGGLTEAFF. CDR3 nucleotide sequence: TGTGCCAGCAGCCCACGTACAGGGGGACTGACTGAAGCTTTCTTT. The chain uses TRBV9 and TRBJ1-1, with 8 bases lining up with TRBD1. The germline V gene has CDR1 SGDLS and CDR2 YYNGEE. Unmatched junction bases numbered 10, after V lost 4 bases and J lost 5 bases. The CDR3 contains 15 residues.

J is TRBJ2-7 and V is TRBV18; D gene ambiguous. Trimming left V 4 bases short and J 6 bases short, with 19 bases between. The CDR3 length is 15 residues. Germline-derived CDR1 and CDR2 are KGHSH and LQKENI. The CDR3 is CASSLQSADKSEQYF. For the CDR3, the DNA is TGTGCCAGCTCACTCCAGTCGGCCGACAAAAGCGAGCAGTACTTC.

The chain links TRBV19 to TRBJ2-3; 7 bases map to TRBD2. Per the germline V gene, CDR1 is LNHDA and CDR2 is SQIVND (reference sequence). This CDR3 has 15 amino acids. V lost 7 bases and J lost 2; bases outside the gene matches: 9. The CDR3 nucleotides are TGTGCCAGTACCCAATGGGGGGGTTCCACAGATACGCAGTATTTT. The encoded protein is CASTQWGGSTDTQYF.

The chain has TRBV18 and TRBJ2-7; 8 bases map to TRBD1. Germline V gives CDR1 KGHSH, CDR2 LQKENI. V shed 2 bases and J 4 bases; nucleotides not matched to a gene: 7. This CDR3 has 15 amino acids. The CDR3 here is CASSPVGQGFYEQYF. CDR3 nucleotides: TGTGCCAGCTCACCAGTAGGACAGGGTTTTTACGAGCAGTACTTC.

The rearrangement links TRBV5-6 to TRBJ2-1, with a possible D match to TRBD1 (7 bases). Trimming shortened V by 5 bases and J by 6 bases, and 15 bases separated the two germline ends. CDR1 is SGHDT, CDR2 YYEEEE, per germline. The CDR3 has 14 amino acids. The CDR3 coding sequence is TGTGCCAGCAGTGCGCAGGGGGGCTTCAATGAGCAGTTCTTC. Encoded protein: CASSAQGGFNEQFF.

J is TRBJ1-3 and V is TRBV5-1, with TRBD1 as a possible D gene (6 bases). The CDR3 consists of 14 residues. Germline assignment: CDR1 SGHRS and CDR2 YFSETQ. Trimming pared 2 bases from V and 4 bases from J, leaving 10 bases between. Here the CDR3 reads CASSLQGLGNTIYF. Written as DNA, the CDR3 is TGCGCCAGCAGCTTACAGGGTTTGGGAAACACCATATATTTT.

V usage is TRBV11-3 and J usage is TRBJ2-3; D remains unclear. CDR1 SGHNT and CDR2 YENEEA come from the germline V gene. The CDR3 totals 11 residues. The V end was cut by 5 bases, the J end by 6 bases, with 6 bases between. Written as DNA, the CDR3 is TGTGCCAGCAGCCAGATGGATACGCAGTATTTT. It specifies CASSQMDTQYF.

V usage is TRBV27 and J usage is TRBJ2-5; D is uncertain. Germline loops: CDR1 MNHEY, CDR2 SMNVEV (reference sequence). V was shortened by 3 bases and J by 0 bases, with 14 bases between the two germline ends. This CDR3 comprises 16 residues. In DNA form, the CDR3 reads TGTGCCAGCAGTTTTGGTGCGGTCACGTACCAAGAGACCCAGTACTTC. Translation: CASSFGAVTYQETQYF.

The chain joins TRBV4-3 to TRBJ1-4; D possibly corresponds to TRBD1 (5 bases). The V end was cut by 3 bases, the J end by 4 bases, with 12 bases between. Germline V lookup: CDR1 LGHNA, CDR2 YSLEER. The CDR3 runs to 15 residues. The CDR3 bases are TGCGCCAGCAGCCAGATGGGGAGGGGTAATGAAAAACTGTTTTTT. The encoded protein is CASSQMGRGNEKLFF.

The chain is built from TRBV10-3 and TRBJ1-1; D gene ambiguous. V was pared by 7 bases and J by 4 bases, with 10 bases between. Germline CDR1 ENHRY, CDR2 SYGVKD. The CDR3 length is 12 residues. CDR3 in amino acids: CAIKKGATEAFF. For the CDR3, the DNA is TGTGCCATCAAGAAGGGAGCCACTGAAGCTTTCTTT.

The rearrangement joins TRBV7-2 to TRBJ2-7; 9 nucleotides line up with TRBD1. Germline CDR1 SGHTA, CDR2 FQGNSA. V was clipped by 4 bases and J by 5 bases; unmatched bases: 9. This CDR3 has 15 amino acids. CDR3 amino acids: CASSSRTGAGDEQYF. The CDR3 nucleotides are TGTGCCAGCAGCTCTAGGACAGGGGCCGGGGACGAGCAGTACTTC.